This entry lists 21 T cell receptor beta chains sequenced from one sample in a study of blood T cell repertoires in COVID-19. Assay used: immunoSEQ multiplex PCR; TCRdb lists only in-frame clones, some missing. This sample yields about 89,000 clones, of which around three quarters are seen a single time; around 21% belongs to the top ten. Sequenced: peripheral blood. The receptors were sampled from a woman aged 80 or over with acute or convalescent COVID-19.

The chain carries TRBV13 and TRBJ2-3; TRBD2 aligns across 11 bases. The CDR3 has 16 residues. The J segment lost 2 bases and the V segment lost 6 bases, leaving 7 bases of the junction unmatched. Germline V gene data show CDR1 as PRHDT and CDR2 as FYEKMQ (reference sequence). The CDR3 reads CASSLLAGGITDTQYF. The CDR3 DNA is TGTGCCAGCAGTCTCTTAGCGGGAGGGATCACAGATACGCAGTATTTT.

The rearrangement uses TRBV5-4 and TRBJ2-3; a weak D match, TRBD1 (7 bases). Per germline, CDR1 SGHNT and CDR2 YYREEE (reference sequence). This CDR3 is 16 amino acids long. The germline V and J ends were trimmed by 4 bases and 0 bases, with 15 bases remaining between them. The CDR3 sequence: CASSPGGTASTDTQYF. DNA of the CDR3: TGTGCCAGCAGCCCCGGCGGGACAGCTAGCACAGATACGCAGTATTTT.

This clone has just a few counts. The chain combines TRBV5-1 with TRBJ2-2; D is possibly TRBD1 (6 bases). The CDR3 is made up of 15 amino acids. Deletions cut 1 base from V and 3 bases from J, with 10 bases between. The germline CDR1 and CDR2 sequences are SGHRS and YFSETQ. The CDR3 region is CASSLTGTYTGELFF. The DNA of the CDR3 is TGCGCCAGCAGCTTGACAGGGACCTACACCGGGGAGCTGTTTTTT.

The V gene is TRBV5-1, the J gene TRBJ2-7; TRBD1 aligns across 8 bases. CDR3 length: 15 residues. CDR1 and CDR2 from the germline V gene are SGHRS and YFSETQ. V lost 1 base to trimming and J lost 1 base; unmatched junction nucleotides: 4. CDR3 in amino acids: CASSLNRGVSYEQYF. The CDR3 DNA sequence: TGCGCCAGCAGCTTGAACAGGGGGGTTTCCTACGAGCAGTACTTC. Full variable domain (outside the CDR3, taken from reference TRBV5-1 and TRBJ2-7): KAGVTQTPRYLIKTRGQQVTLSCSPISGHRSVSWYQQTPGQGLQFLFEYFSETQRNKGNFPGRFSGRQFSNSRSEMNVSTLELGDSALYLCASSLNRGVSYEQYFGPGTRLTVT.

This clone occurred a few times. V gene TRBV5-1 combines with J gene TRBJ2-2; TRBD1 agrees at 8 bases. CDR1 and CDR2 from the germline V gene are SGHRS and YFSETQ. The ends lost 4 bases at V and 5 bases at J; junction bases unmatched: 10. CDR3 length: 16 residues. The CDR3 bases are TGCGCCAGCAGCCCCCACCGGGACAGGTCAACCGGGGAGCTGTTTTTT. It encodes CASSPHRDRSTGELFF.

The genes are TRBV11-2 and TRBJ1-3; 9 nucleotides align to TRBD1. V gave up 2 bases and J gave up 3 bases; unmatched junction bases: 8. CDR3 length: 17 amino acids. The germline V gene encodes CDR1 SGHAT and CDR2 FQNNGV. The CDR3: CASSLLAGTGSGNTIYF. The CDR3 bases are TGTGCCAGCAGCTTACTTGCCGGGACAGGGAGTGGAAACACCATATATTTT. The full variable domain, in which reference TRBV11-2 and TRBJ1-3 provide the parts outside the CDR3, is EAGVAQSPRYKIIEKRQSVAFWCNPISGHATLYWYQQILGQGPKLLIQFQNNGVVDDSQLPKDRFSAERLKGVDSTLKIQPAKLEDSAVYLCASSLLAGTGSGNTIYFGEGSWLTVV.

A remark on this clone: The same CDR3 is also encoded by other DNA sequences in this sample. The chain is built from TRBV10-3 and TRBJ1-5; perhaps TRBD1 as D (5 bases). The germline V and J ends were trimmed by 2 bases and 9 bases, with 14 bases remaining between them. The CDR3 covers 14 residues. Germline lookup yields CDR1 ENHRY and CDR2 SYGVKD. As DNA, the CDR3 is TGTGCCATCAGTGAGCGGACTGGGGGGGGGCCCCAGCATTTT. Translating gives CAISERTGGGPQHF.

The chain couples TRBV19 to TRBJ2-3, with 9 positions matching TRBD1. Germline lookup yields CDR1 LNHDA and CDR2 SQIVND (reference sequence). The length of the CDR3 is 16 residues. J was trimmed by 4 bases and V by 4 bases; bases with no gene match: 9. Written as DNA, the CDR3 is TGTGCCAGTAGTACCCCCGGGACAGGGAGGCCAGATACGCAGTATTTT. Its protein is CASSTPGTGRPDTQYF.

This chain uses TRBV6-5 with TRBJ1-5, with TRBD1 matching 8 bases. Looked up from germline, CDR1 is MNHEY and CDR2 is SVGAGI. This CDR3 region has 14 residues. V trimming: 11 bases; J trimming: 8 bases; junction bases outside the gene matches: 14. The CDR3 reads CAGGTGGIIEPQHF. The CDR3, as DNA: TGTGCCGGAGGTACAGGGGGGATTATAGAGCCCCAGCATTTT.

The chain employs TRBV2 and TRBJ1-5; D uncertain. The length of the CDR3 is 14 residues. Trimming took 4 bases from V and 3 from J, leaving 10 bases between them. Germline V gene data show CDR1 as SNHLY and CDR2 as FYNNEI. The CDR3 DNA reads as TGTGCCAGCAGTGTTATGGGCGACAATCAGCCCCAGCATTTT. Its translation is CASSVMGDNQPQHF.

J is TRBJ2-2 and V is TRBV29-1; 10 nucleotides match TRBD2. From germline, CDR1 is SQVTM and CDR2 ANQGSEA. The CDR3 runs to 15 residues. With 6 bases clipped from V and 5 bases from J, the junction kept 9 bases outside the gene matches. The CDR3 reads CSVKPGLALTGELFF. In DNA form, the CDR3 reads TGCAGCGTCAAACCGGGACTAGCGTTAACCGGGGAGCTGTTTTTT.

CDR3 region: CASRLQGSSTDTQYF. CDR3 in DNA: TGCGCCAGCAGACTACAAGGATCTAGCACAGATACGCAGTATTTT. The V and J genes are TRBV5-1 and TRBJ2-3; D unresolved. Germline V CDR1 and CDR2: SGHRS, YFSETQ. Trimming pared 5 bases from V and 0 bases from J, leaving 13 bases between. CDR3 length equals 15 residues.

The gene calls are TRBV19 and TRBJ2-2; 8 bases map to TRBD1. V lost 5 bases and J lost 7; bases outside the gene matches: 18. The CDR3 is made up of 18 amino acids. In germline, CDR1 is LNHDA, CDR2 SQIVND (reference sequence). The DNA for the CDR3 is TGTGCCAGTAGTTCCTACCGCGGTCAGGGGGCGATTGACGGGGAGCTGTTTTTT. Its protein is CASSSYRGQGAIDGELFF.

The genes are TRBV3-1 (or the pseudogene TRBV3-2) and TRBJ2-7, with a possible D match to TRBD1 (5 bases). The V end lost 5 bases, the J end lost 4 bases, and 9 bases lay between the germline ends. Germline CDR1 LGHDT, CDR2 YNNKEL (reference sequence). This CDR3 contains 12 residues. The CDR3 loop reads CASSLQAYEQYF. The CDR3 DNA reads TGTGCCAGCAGCTTACAGGCGTACGAGCAGTACTTC.

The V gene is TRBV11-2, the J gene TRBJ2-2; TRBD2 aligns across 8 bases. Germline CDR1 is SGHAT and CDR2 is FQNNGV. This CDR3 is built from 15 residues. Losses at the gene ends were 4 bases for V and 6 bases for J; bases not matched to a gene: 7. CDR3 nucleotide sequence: TGTGCCAGCAGCTCGGTAGCGGGATGGGCCGGGGAGCTGTTTTTT. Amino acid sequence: CASSSVAGWAGELFF.

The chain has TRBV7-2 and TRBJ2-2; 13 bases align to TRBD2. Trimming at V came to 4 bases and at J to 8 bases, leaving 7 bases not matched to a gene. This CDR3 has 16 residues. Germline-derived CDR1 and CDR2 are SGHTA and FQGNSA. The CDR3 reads CASSWLLAGGLGELFF. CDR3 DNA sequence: TGTGCCAGCAGCTGGCTACTAGCGGGGGGGCTGGGGGAGCTGTTTTTT.

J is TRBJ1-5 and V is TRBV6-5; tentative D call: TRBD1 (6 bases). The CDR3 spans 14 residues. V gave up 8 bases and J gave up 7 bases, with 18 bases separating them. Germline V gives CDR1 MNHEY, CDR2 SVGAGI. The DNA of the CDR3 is TGTGCCAGCTCCTCACAGGGTAGGACACAGCCCCAGCATTTT. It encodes CASSSQGRTQPQHF.

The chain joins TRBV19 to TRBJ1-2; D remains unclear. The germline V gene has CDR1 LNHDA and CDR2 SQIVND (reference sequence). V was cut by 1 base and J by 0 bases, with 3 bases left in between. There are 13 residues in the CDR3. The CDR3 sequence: CASSIAANYGYTF. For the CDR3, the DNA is TGTGCCAGTAGTATAGCAGCTAACTATGGCTACACCTTC.

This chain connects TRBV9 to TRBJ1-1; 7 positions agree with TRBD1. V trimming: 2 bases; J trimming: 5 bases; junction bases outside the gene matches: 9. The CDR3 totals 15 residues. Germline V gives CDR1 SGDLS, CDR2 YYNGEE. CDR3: CASSVRPDRETEAFF. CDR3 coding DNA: TGTGCCAGCAGCGTGAGACCCGACAGGGAGACTGAAGCTTTCTTT.

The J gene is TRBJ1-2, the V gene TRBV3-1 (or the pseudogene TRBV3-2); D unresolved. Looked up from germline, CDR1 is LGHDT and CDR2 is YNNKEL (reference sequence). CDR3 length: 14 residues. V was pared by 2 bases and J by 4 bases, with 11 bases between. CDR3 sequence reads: CASSQLQTRYGYTF. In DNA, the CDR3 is TGTGCCAGCAGCCAACTACAGACCCGCTATGGCTACACCTTC.

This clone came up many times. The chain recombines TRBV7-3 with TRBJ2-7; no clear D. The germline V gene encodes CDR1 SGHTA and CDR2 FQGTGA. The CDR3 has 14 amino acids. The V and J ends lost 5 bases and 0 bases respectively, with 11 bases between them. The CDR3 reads CASSPGSTSYEQYF. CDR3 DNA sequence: TGTGCCAGCAGCCCTGGCTCCACCTCCTACGAGCAGTACTTC.